This T cell receptor beta chain originates from a study of blood T cell repertoires in COVID-19. Profiling relied on immunoSEQ multiplex PCR, and the TCRdb table lists in-frame clones only, not all of them. This table holds about 360,000 clones, 70% to 90% found once. This CDR3 is 12 amino acids long. V dropped 2 bases and J dropped 10 bases, with 11 bases sitting between them. This clone has only one observation. The sequence was collected from a woman in her fifties or sixties with COVID-19, enrolled during active disease. Sequencing input: peripheral blood. The genes are TRBV12-3 or TRBV12-4 and TRBJ1-1, with D possibly matching TRBD1 (5 bases). CDR3 residues: CASSLLGRAAFF. The CDR3 DNA is TGTGCCAGCAGTTTATTGGGCAGGGCAGCTTTCTTT.